The next 2 T cell receptor beta chains were all read from a single sample in a study of T cell changes during pregnancy in multiple sclerosis. TCRdb keeps only in-frame clones here, not all; method: immunoSEQ multiplex PCR. The table shows 70,000 to 100,000 clones, with almost 95% occurring only once. Sequenced here: peripheral blood, sampled in the third trimester of pregnancy. The receptor set was obtained from a female donor with multiple sclerosis, enrolled in a pregnancy study.

The chain employs TRBV7-9 and TRBJ2-5; maybe TRBD2 (6 bases). Germline-derived CDR1 and CDR2 are SEHNR and FQNEAQ (reference sequence). The V and J ends lost 3 bases and 5 bases respectively, with 13 bases between them. This CDR3 comprises 14 residues. Written as DNA, the CDR3 is TGTGCCAGCAGCTTCCAACAGGCGGGGGAGACCCAGTACTTC. Protein sequence: CASSFQQAGETQYF.

The chain is built from TRBV28 and TRBJ2-5, with 8 bases that match TRBD1. J lost 1 base, V lost 3 bases, and 10 bases had no gene match. Germline lookup yields CDR1 MDHEN and CDR2 SYDVKM. The CDR3 runs to 17 residues. The CDR3 region is CASSFEAPDRAQETQYF. The CDR3 DNA reads as TGTGCCAGCAGTTTTGAAGCTCCGGACAGGGCCCAAGAGACCCAGTACTTC.